Below, one TCR beta chain is given with its context. The germline V and J ends were trimmed by 5 bases and 1 base, with 15 bases remaining between them. This CDR3 is 15 amino acids long. Germline-derived CDR1 and CDR2 are MNHGY and SAAAGT. Generated by immunoSEQ multiplex PCR, the TCRdb table keeps only in-frame clones and is missing some. Among tens of thousands of clones, about four fifths were seen once, and the ten largest hold about 1.5%. The data stem from a study of preoperative IRX-2 immunotherapy in early breast cancer. Treatment specified: preoperative locoregional IRX-2 cytokine immunotherapy. Preoperative locoregional IRX-2 cytokine immunotherapy was tested in the phase Ib source study.

The chain joins TRBV6-8 to TRBJ2-7; D possibly matches TRBD1 or TRBD2 (6 bases each). The clonotype comes from a human donor with breast cancer. Here the sequenced sample was lymph node tissue, taken after IRX-2 immunotherapy. The CDR3 here is CASSAPRGQSYEQYF. The DNA of the CDR3 is TGTGCCAGCAGTGCCCCCCGGGGGCAGTCCTACGAGCAGTACTTC.